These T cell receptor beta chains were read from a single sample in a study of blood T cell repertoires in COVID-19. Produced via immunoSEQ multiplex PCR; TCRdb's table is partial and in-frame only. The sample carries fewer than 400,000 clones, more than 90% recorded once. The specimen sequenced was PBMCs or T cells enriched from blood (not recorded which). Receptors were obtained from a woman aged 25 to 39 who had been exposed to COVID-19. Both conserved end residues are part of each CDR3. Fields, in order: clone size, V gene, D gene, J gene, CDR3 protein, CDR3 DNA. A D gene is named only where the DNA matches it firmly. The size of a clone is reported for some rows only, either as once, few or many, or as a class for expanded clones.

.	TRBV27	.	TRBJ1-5	CASSWGGSNQPQHF	TGTGCCAGCAGTTGGGGGGGGAGCAATCAGCCCCAGCATTTT
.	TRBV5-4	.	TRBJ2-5	CASSSGLEKKETQYF	TGTGCCAGCAGCTCGGGACTGGAAAAAAAAGAGACCCAGTACTTC
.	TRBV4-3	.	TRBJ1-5	CASSQEGDGYSNQPQHF	TGCGCCAGCAGCCAAGAGGGCGACGGTTATAGCAATCAGCCCCAGCATTTT
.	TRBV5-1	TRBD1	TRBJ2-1	CASSLESGTGGNEQFF	TGCGCCAGCAGCTTGGAATCCGGGACAGGGGGCAATGAGCAGTTCTTC
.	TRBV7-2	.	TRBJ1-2	CASSLVGEGSYGYTF	TGTGCCAGCAGCTTAGTTGGTGAGGGTAGCTATGGCTACACCTTC
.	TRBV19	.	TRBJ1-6	CASSIRGPGGENSPLHF	TGTGCCAGTAGTATTCGGGGTCCGGGGGGAGAAAATTCACCCCTCCACTTT
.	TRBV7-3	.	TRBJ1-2	CASSLRAGFGYGYTF	TGTGCCAGCAGCTTAAGGGCAGGGTTTGGCTATGGCTACACCTTC
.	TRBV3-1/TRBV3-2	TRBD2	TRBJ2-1	CASSQDPIPQTSGGARDEQFF	TGTGCCAGCAGCCAAGACCCCATTCCCCAGACTAGCGGGGGGGCCCGGGATGAGCAGTTCTTC
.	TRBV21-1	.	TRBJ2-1	CASSTQTPAGSDYNEQFF	TGTGCCAGCAGCACTCAAACCCCGGCGGGTTCCGACTACAATGAGCAGTTCTTC
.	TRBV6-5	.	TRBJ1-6	CASSYLADSNSPLHF	TGTGCCAGCAGTTATTTGGCGGACAGTAATTCACCCCTCCACTTT
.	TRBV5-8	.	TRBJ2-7	CASSLRGSATREQYF	TGTGCCAGCAGCTTGCGGGGGAGTGCCACCCGGGAGCAGTACTTC
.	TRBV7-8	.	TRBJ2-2	CASSRQVPGELFF	TGTGCCAGCAGCCGACAGGTCCCCGGGGAGCTGTTTTTT
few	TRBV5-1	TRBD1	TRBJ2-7	CASSKKNRTGAYEQYF	TGCGCCAGCAGCAAAAAGAACAGGACAGGCGCCTACGAGCAGTACTTC
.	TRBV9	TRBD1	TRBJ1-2	CASSVAGTGDFGPYTF	TGTGCCAGCAGCGTCGCCGGGACAGGGGATTTCGGACCCTACACCTTC
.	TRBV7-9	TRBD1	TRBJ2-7	CASNPGRDRGYEQYF	TGTGCCAGCAACCCGGGAAGGGACAGAGGCTACGAGCAGTACTTC
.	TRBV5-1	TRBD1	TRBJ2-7	CASSLWTGGAYEQYF	TGCGCCAGCAGCCTCTGGACAGGGGGAGCCTACGAGCAGTACTTC
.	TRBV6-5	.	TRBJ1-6	CASSYSGGRSPLHF	TGTGCCAGCAGTTACTCGGGGGGGCGGTCACCCCTCCACTTT
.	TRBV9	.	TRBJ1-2	CASSVGHGYGYTF	TGTGCCAGCAGCGTAGGACACGGCTATGGCTACACCTTC
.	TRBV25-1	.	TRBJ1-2	CASSEWVGDGYTF	TGTGCCAGCAGTGAATGGGTAGGGGATGGCTACACCTTC
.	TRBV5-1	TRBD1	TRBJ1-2	CASSLEGRTGGKANYGYTF	TGCGCCAGCAGCTTGGAGGGAAGGACAGGGGGCAAAGCTAACTATGGCTACACCTTC
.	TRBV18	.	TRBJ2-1	CASSPPYPSSYNEQFF	TGTGCCAGCTCACCACCGTACCCCAGCTCCTACAATGAGCAGTTCTTC
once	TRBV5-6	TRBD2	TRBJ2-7	CASSLTSGGAYEQYF	TGTGCCAGCAGCTTAACTAGCGGGGGGGCCTACGAGCAGTACTTC
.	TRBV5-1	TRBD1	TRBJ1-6	CASRPDRGVAPLHF	TGCGCCAGCAGACCCGACAGGGGGGTAGCACCCCTCCACTTT